The 2 T cell receptor beta chains below all came from one sample that was sequenced in a study of T-cell reconstitution after alpha-beta-depleted transplantation in children. Preparing the TCRbeta library involved the use of unique molecular identifiers. TCRdb processed the PCR reads anew with MiXCR; each CDR3 protein has one entry. This table holds over 70,000 distinct CDR3 sequences, 12% found once. Specimen: PBMCs from the stem cell graft donor, collected from the stem cell graft. The receptor set was obtained from a human donor who donated a stem cell graft to a child with inherited bone marrow failure.

This clonotype showed up many times. The rearrangement uses TRBV24-1 and TRBJ2-1, with 13 positions matching TRBD2. Germline lookup yields CDR1 KGHDR and CDR2 SFDVKD. This CDR3 has 17 amino acids. With V trimmed by 3 bases and J by 6 bases, 7 bases remained unmatched. The CDR3 here is CATSDPLAGGGSNEQFF. In nucleotides, the CDR3 is TGTGCCACCAGTGATCCACTAGCGGGAGGGGGGTCCAATGAGCAGTTCTTC.

This clonotype has at least ten counts. This chain links TRBV12-3 or TRBV12-4 with TRBJ2-2; the match to TRBD2 covers 9 bases. The CDR3 contains 16 residues. V trimming: 7 bases; J trimming: 7 bases; junction bases outside the gene matches: 13. The CDR3 nucleotides read TGTGCCAGCACCGTCCCGCGGGGGGGCCGCGTCGGGGAGCTGTTTTTT. Its protein is CASTVPRGGRVGELFF.